This T cell receptor beta chain derives from a study of neurological immune-mediated disorders. The germline CDR1 and CDR2 sequences are SEHNR and FQNEAQ (reference sequence). Trimming cost V 5 bases and J 1 base, with 5 bases left between them. The CDR3 consists of 12 residues. Notes on the study in general: The absence of any CDR3 amino acid sequence shared by expanded clones across subjects suggests that repertoires were private in all groups.

This clonotype was observed many times. The antigen is not known. Sample time point: longitudinal time-point 1 (baseline). cDNA synthesis was performed by 5'RACE with 10-nucleotide random UMIs. MiXCR was run by TCRdb on the 5' RACE reads, yielding one entry per CDR3 protein. The table lists tens of thousands of distinct CDR3 sequences, roughly 10% of them singletons. This TCR was sampled from a male donor with HTLV-1-associated myelopathy (HAM/TSP). The V gene is TRBV7-9, the J gene TRBJ1-1, with D hard to call. Sequenced material: PBMCs. The CDR3 sequence: CASSLENTEAFF. As DNA, the CDR3 is TGTGCCAGCAGCCTCGAGAACACTGAAGCTTTCTTT.